Detailed here is one TCR beta chain. Its specificity is unknown. TCR alpha and TCR beta cDNA libraries with sample barcodes and UMIs came from 5'RACE using constant-segment primers. From the 5' RACE reads, TCRdb called clonotypes with MiXCR, one entry per CDR3 protein. The data show fewer than 400,000 distinct CDR3 sequences, 10% to 15% seen once. The data originate from a study of T-cell memory formation after mild COVID-19. Turning to the study itself: TCR clusters were mostly donor specific.

Study results and limitations: A second wave of clones peaked on day 37, and their SARS-CoV-2 specificity went unconfirmed.

This CDR3 comprises 15 residues. Germline loops: CDR1 SGHRS, CDR2 YFSETQ. Trimming removed 0 bases from V and 5 bases from J, with 14 bases in between. The sequencing sample was made of PBMCs or a T cell subset sorted from them (not recorded which). This clonotype was sampled from a man in his late teens or twenties who had mild COVID-19 (a few samples of this study predate the infection). Cell type and time point are not known. The chain joins TRBV5-1 to TRBJ1-1, with unresolved D. In DNA form, the CDR3 reads TGCGCCAGCAGCTTGGCACGACATTGGGGTACTGAAGCTTTCTTT. Encoded protein: CASSLARHWGTEAFF.